This TCR beta chain emerged from a study of post-analysis software for immune sequencing data. For the study at large: Several disease courses (relapsing-remitting, secondary progressive and progressive-relapsing) of multiple sclerosis were included. Regarding the study as a whole: Compared against controls, patients with multiple sclerosis displayed significantly lower normalized Chao1 diversity. F-measure co-clustering was strong for batch-matched samples. TRBV segments more frequent in patients than in controls numbered roughly 5 and included TRBV5-6, TRBV5-1 and TRBV20-1.

As regards this clonotype: Its antigen is still unknown.

Unique molecular identifiers were present in the TCR beta cDNA libraries. TCRdb redid the calling of the PCR reads with MiXCR, one entry per CDR3 protein. The data show 750,000 to 950,000 distinct CDR3 sequences, around 50% seen once. Germline loops: CDR1 SNHLY, CDR2 FYNNEI. With V trimmed by 9 bases and J by 6 bases, 10 bases remained unmatched. This CDR3 comprises 14 residues. The chain carries TRBV2 and TRBJ2-3; 9 bases are a match to TRBD1. Sequencing was done on a sample of blood. The sequence came from a girl aged 10 to 17 with multiple sclerosis. The CDR3 spells CASKKQGAADTQYF. CDR3 bases: TGTGCCAGTAAAAAACAGGGGGCCGCGGATACGCAGTATTTT.